Presented here are 22 T cell receptor beta chains from one specimen sequenced in a study of cytomegalovirus exposure and HLA in healthy donors (dated by TCRdb to 2015 to 2018). Libraries were built with the immunoSEQ multiplex PCR assay. For the multiplex PCR, a mixture combining 60 forward primers for TCR Vbeta segments and 13 reverse primers for TCR Jbeta segments was used. This immuneACCESS table, as held by TCRdb, lists in-frame sequences with V and J called but not all clones. Of the missing ones, under half trace to an unresolved V gene in checked studies; the others have no known cause. This sample is represented by some 130,000 clones; 74% of them were singletons. The ten largest clones add up to roughly 7% of the sample. The sequencing input was PBMCs. All receptors come from a male donor in good health and CMV-seronegative.

This chain uses TRBV5-4 with TRBJ2-2; D may be TRBD1 (5 bases). Germline V gives CDR1 SGHNT, CDR2 YYREEE (reference sequence). V was cut by 7 bases and J by 2 bases, with 12 bases left in between. This CDR3 is 14 amino acids long. CDR3 amino acids: CASSRGSNTGELFF. In DNA form, the CDR3 reads TGTGCCAGCTCTAGGGGCAGCAACACCGGGGAGCTGTTTTTT.

Comment on this clone: A read error is likely, as this CDR3 ends without the conserved phenylalanine or tryptophan. The rearrangement links TRBV20-1 to TRBJ1-2; unclear D gene. The CDR3 contains 11 residues. V dropped 8 bases and J dropped 10 bases, with 17 bases sitting between them. Germline values: CDR1 DFQATT, CDR2 SNEGSKA (reference sequence). The CDR3 loop reads CSTDVYEDYTL. DNA of the CDR3: TGCAGTACGGACGTCTACGAGGACTACACCCTC.

This clone turned up a few times. This chain links TRBV5-1 with TRBJ2-1; a weak D match, TRBD2 (6 bases). Trimming left V 7 bases short and J 6 bases short, with 8 bases between. CDR1 is SGHRS, CDR2 YFSETQ, per germline. The CDR3 extends over 11 amino acids. For the CDR3, the DNA is TGCGCCAGCGGGCGGGGCAATGAGCAGTTCTTC. Amino acid sequence: CASGRGNEQFF.

The chain recombines TRBV27 with TRBJ2-7; a weak D match, TRBD2 (6 bases). Trimming removed 3 bases from V and 2 bases from J, with 14 bases in between. Germline-derived CDR1 and CDR2 are MNHEY and SMNVEV (reference sequence). The CDR3 consists of 15 residues. In nucleotides, the CDR3 is TGTGCCAGCAGTTTTTCCCCCGGGACTCCCTACGAGCAGTACTTC. Its protein is CASSFSPGTPYEQYF.

The chain joins TRBV28 to TRBJ1-5; D unresolved. Germline CDR1 and CDR2: MDHEN and SYDVKM. Deletions cut 6 bases from V and 2 bases from J, with 8 bases between. This CDR3 has 13 residues. The CDR3 reads CASSVQGNQPQHF. The CDR3 nucleotides read TGTGCCAGCAGCGTGCAGGGCAATCAGCCCCAGCATTTT. The entire variable domain, with the rest obtained from reference TRBV28 and TRBJ1-5, is as follows: DVKVTQSSRYLVKRTGEKVFLECVQDMDHENMFWYRQDPGLGLRLIYFSYDVKMKEKGDIPEGYSVSREKKERFSLILESASTNQTSMYLCASSVQGNQPQHFGDGTRLSIL.

The CDR3 sequence is CASSLGTGGFTGELFF. The DNA of the CDR3 is TGTGCCAGCAGCTTGGGGACAGGGGGCTTTACCGGGGAGCTGTTTTTT. The V call is TRBV11-3, the J call TRBJ2-2; 12 bases line up with TRBD1. Germline assignment: CDR1 SGHNT and CDR2 YENEEA. J was trimmed by 5 bases and V by 3 bases; bases with no gene match: 4. The CDR3 spans 16 residues.

The table lists this clone with a count of one. The rearrangement uses TRBV28 and TRBJ2-1; D might be TRBD1 (5 bases). Per germline, CDR1 MDHEN and CDR2 SYDVKM. The CDR3 loop spans 15 amino acids. The V end was cut by 6 bases, the J end by 0 bases, with 12 bases between. As DNA, the CDR3 is TGTGCCAGCAGACTCAAGGGGTACTCCTACAATGAGCAGTTCTTC. Translated, it gives CASRLKGYSYNEQFF.

The rearrangement links TRBV28 to TRBJ2-3; 8 bases align to TRBD2. The ends lost 2 bases at V and 3 bases at J; junction bases unmatched: 16. This CDR3 comprises 19 residues. Per the germline V gene, CDR1 is MDHEN and CDR2 is SYDVKM. The CDR3 is CASSLGMVVGGGRTDTQYF. CDR3 coding DNA: TGTGCCAGCAGTTTAGGAATGGTGGTCGGGGGGGGCCGTACAGATACGCAGTATTTT.

The rearrangement joins TRBV13 to TRBJ2-7, with TRBD2 identical over 7 bases. Per germline, CDR1 PRHDT and CDR2 FYEKMQ (reference sequence). This CDR3 has 18 amino acids. V gave up 4 bases and J gave up 0 bases; unmatched junction bases: 15. CDR3 residues: CASSYGSGTSAASYEQYF. CDR3 bases: TGTGCCAGCAGCTACGGCAGCGGGACGAGCGCGGCCTCCTACGAGCAGTACTTC.

This clone was observed a few times. This sequence joins TRBV4-1 and TRBJ2-7, with 12 positions matching TRBD2. V lost 3 bases and J lost 1; bases outside the gene matches: 1. The germline V gene has CDR1 MGHRA and CDR2 YSYEKL. The CDR3 length is 15 residues. This CDR3 is CASSQTSGSSYEQYF. CDR3 bases: TGCGCCAGCAGCCAGACTAGCGGGAGTTCCTACGAGCAGTACTTC.

The chain links TRBV19 to TRBJ1-2, with TRBD1 identical over 8 bases. The germline gives CDR1 LNHDA, CDR2 SQIVND (reference sequence). The J segment lost 7 bases and the V segment lost 4 bases, leaving 5 bases of the junction unmatched. The CDR3 loop spans 13 amino acids. The CDR3 reads CASSNLDRAGYTF. The CDR3 nucleotides read TGTGCCAGTAGTAACCTGGACAGGGCTGGCTACACCTTC.

This clone was seen only a few times. J is TRBJ2-6 and V is TRBV28, with 8 bases aligning to TRBD1. V gave up 6 bases and J gave up 2 bases; unmatched junction bases: 24. The CDR3 has 22 residues. Looked up from germline, CDR1 is MDHEN and CDR2 is SYDVKM. This CDR3 reads CASRNAARTGTPKGTGANVLTF. In DNA form, the CDR3 reads TGTGCCAGCAGAAACGCTGCTAGGACAGGGACCCCCAAAGGGACTGGGGCCAACGTCCTGACTTTC.

The CDR3 bases are TGTGCCAGCGGAACACAGGCGAACGGAAACACCATATATTTT. Amino acid sequence: CASGTQANGNTIYF. The gene calls are TRBV7-6 and TRBJ1-3; D perhaps matches TRBD1 (5 bases). The CDR3 loop spans 14 amino acids. Trimming cost V 8 bases and J 4 bases, with 15 bases left between them. The germline gives CDR1 SGHVS, CDR2 FNYEAQ.

The chain couples TRBV7-2 to TRBJ2-2, with D unclear. V was clipped by 2 bases and J by 7 bases, with 5 bases between them. Germline CDR1 SGHTA, CDR2 FQGNSA. The CDR3 runs to 12 residues. The CDR3: CASSLTVGELFF. Written as DNA, the CDR3 is TGTGCCAGCAGCTTAACTGTCGGGGAGCTGTTTTTT.

This rearrangement joins TRBV5-5 to TRBJ2-1; TRBD2 matches at 9 bases. The germline gives CDR1 SGHKS, CDR2 YYEKEE (reference sequence). Trimming cost V 4 bases and J 0 bases; bases outside gene matches: 2. This CDR3 region has 15 residues. CDR3 in amino acids: CASSGGGASYNEQFF. The DNA for the CDR3 is TGTGCCAGCAGCGGCGGGGGGGCCTCCTACAATGAGCAGTTCTTC.

The DNA for the CDR3 is TGTGCCAGCAGCGTGGCTAGCGGGACCGGGGAGCTGTTTTTT. This codes for CASSVASGTGELFF. The V and J genes are TRBV9 and TRBJ2-2, with 8 bases aligning to TRBD2. The germline CDR1 and CDR2 sequences are SGDLS and YYNGEE. V shed 2 bases, J shed 5 bases, and the junction held 2 bases outside the gene matches. This CDR3 contains 14 residues.

The CDR3 bases are TGCGCCAGCAGCCAGGAACTTCTCTTCCAAGAGACCCAGTACTTC. Its protein is CASSQELLFQETQYF. The V and J genes are TRBV5-1 and TRBJ2-5; no clear D. Germline V CDR1 and CDR2: SGHRS, YFSETQ. The CDR3 runs 15 residues. V was pared by 4 bases and J by 1 base, with 14 bases between. The full variable domain, its missing parts supplied by reference TRBV5-1 and TRBJ2-5, is KAGVTQTPRYLIKTRGQQVTLSCSPISGHRSVSWYQQTPGQGLQFLFEYFSETQRNKGNFPGRFSGRQFSNSRSEMNVSTLELGDSALYLCASSQELLFQETQYFGPGTRLLVL.

This chain's CDR3 is CASSSIWTSGAYTDTQYF. CDR3 nucleotides: TGTGCCAGCAGCTCCATTTGGACTAGCGGGGCATACACAGATACGCAGTATTTT. The chain links TRBV7-2 to TRBJ2-3, with 12 positions matching TRBD2. The CDR3 contains 18 residues. Germline V gene lookup returns CDR1 SGHTA and CDR2 FQGNSA. Trimming took 4 bases from V and 2 from J; bases not matched to a gene: 10.

CDR3 amino acids: CASSLVSPETQYF. CDR3 in DNA: TGTGCCAGCAGCTTAGTATCTCCCGAGACCCAGTACTTC. The chain joins TRBV7-9 to TRBJ2-5; D not certain. CDR1 and CDR2 (germline): SEHNR, FQNEAQ (reference sequence). CDR3 length: 13 amino acids. V lost 1 base and J lost 5, with 8 bases in between. Looking up the rest from reference TRBV7-9 and TRBJ2-5 gives the full variable domain: DTGVSQNPRHKITKRGQNVTFRCDPISEHNRLYWYRQTLGQGPEFLTYFQNEAQLEKSRLLSDRFSAERPKGSFSTLEIQRTEQGDSAMYLCASSLVSPETQYFGPGTRLLVL.

The DNA of the CDR3 is TGTGCCAGTAGTACCCGGGGGGCTGGTGAAAAACTGTTTTTT. It codes for CASSTRGAGEKLFF. The genes are TRBV19 and TRBJ1-4; perhaps TRBD1 as D (6 bases). V lost 4 bases, J lost 7 bases, and 13 bases lay in between. CDR1 and CDR2 (germline): LNHDA, SQIVND (reference sequence). The CDR3 contains 14 residues.

The chain combines TRBV28 with TRBJ1-1, with D maybe TRBD1 (5 bases). Looked up from germline, CDR1 is MDHEN and CDR2 is SYDVKM. CDR3 length: 18 amino acids. With 6 bases removed from V and 2 bases from J, the gap between germline ends came to 25 bases. The CDR3 DNA is TGTGCCAGCAGACAACCTCGCGCGGGACCTCTTGTAAACACTGAAGCTTTCTTT. Encoded protein: CASRQPRAGPLVNTEAFF.

This chain joins TRBV5-1 and TRBJ2-3; possibly TRBD1 for D (6 bases). CDR1 SGHRS and CDR2 YFSETQ come from the germline V gene. Trimming took off 3 bases at V and 0 bases at J, with 14 bases between the two ends. The CDR3 consists of 16 residues. The CDR3 bases are TGCGCCAGCAGCTCCGGCCGGGACACCAGCACAGATACGCAGTATTTT. Translation gives CASSSGRDTSTDTQYF.